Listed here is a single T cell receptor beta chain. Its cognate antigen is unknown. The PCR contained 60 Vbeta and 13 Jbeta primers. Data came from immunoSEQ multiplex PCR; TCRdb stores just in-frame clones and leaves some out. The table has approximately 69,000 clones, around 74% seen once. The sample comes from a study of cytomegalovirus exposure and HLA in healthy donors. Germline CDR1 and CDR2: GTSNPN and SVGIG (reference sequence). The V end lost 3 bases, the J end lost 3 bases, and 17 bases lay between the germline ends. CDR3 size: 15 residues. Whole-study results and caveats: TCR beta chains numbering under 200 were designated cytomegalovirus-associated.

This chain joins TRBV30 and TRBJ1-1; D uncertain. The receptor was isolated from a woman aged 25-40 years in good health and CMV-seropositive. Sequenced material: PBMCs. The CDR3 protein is CAWSRWEGEDTEAFF. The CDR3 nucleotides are TGTGCCTGGAGCAGATGGGAGGGAGAGGACACTGAAGCTTTCTTT.